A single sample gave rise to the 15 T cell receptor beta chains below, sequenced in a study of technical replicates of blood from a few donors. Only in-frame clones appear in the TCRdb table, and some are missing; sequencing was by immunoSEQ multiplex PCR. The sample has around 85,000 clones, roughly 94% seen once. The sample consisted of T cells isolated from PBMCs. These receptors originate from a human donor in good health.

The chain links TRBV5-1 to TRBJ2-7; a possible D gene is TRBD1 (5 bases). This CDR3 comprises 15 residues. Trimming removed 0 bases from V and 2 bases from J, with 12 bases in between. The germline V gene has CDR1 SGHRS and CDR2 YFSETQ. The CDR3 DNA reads TGCGCCAGCAGCTTGGCCTTGACAGATACCTACGAGCAGTACTTC. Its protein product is CASSLALTDTYEQYF.

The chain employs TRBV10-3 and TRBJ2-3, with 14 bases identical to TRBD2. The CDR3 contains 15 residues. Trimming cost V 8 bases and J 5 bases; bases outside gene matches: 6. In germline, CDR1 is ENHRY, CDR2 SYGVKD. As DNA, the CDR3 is TGTGCCATCTCCCGACTAGCGGGGGGGCAAGATACGCAGTATTTT. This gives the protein CAISRLAGGQDTQYF.

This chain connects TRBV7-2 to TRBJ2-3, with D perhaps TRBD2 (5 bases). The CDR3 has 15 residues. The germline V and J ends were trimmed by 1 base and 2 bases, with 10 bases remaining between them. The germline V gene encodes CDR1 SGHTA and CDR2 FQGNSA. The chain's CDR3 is CASSLDPSYTDTQYF. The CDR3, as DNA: TGTGCCAGCAGCTTAGATCCTAGCTACACAGATACGCAGTATTTT.

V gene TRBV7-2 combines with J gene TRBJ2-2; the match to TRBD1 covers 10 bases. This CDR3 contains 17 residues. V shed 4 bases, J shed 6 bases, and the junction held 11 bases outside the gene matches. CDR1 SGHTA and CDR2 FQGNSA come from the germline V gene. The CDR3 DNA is TGTGCCAGCAGCTCGACAGGCGGACAGGGGGGTTCCGGGGAGCTGTTTTTT. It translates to CASSSTGGQGGSGELFF. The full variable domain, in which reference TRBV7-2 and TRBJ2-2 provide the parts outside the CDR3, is GAGVSQSPSNKVTEKGKDVELRCDPISGHTALYWYRQSLGQGLEFLIYFQGNSAPDKSGLPSDRFSAERTGGSVSTLTIQRTQQEDSAVYLCASSSTGGQGGSGELFFGEGSRLTVL.

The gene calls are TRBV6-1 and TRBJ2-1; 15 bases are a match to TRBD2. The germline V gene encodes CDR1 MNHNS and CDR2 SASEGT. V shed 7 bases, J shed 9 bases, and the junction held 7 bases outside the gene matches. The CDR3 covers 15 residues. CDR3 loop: CASNSWTSGGGEQFF. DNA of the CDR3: TGTGCCAGCAACTCTTGGACTAGCGGGGGGGGTGAGCAGTTCTTC.

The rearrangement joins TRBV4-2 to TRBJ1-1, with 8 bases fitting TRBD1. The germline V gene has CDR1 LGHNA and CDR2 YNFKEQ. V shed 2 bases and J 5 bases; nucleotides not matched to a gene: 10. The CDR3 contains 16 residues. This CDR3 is CASSQPPGGASTEAFF. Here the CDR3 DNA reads TGTGCCAGCAGCCAACCCCCAGGGGGCGCATCAACTGAAGCTTTCTTT.

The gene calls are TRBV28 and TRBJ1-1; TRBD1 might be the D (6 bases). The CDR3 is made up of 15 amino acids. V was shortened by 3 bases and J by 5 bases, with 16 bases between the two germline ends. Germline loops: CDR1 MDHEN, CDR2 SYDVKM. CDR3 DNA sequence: TGTGCCAGCAGTTTTCTAACAGGGTCAAATACTGAAGCTTTCTTT. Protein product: CASSFLTGSNTEAFF.

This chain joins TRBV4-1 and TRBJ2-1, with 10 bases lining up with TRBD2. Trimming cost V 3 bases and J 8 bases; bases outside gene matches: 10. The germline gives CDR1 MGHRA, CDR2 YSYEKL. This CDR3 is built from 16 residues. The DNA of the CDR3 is TGCGCCAGCAGCCACGATCAAGCGGGAGGGAGCGATGAGCAGTTCTTC. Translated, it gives CASSHDQAGGSDEQFF.

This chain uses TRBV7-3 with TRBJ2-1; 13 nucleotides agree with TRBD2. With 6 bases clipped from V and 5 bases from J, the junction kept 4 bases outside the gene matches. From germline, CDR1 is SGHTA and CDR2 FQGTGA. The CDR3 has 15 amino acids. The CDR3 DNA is TGTGCCAGCAGACAACTAGCGGGGGGGGACAATGAGCAGTTCTTC. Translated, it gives CASRQLAGGDNEQFF.

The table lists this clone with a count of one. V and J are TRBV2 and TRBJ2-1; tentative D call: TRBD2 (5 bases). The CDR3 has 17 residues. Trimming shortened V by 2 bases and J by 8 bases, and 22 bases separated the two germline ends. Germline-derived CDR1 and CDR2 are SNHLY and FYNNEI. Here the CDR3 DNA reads TGTGCCAGCAGTGAAAGTTGGAGCGGCATACTACCCGATGAGCAGTTCTTC. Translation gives CASSESWSGILPDEQFF. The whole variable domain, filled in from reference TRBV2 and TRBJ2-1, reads EPEVTQTPSHQVTQMGQEVILRCVPISNHLYFYWYRQILGQKVEFLVSFYNNEISEKSEIFDDQFSVERPDGSNFTLKIRSTKLEDSAMYFCASSESWSGILPDEQFFGPGTRLTVL.

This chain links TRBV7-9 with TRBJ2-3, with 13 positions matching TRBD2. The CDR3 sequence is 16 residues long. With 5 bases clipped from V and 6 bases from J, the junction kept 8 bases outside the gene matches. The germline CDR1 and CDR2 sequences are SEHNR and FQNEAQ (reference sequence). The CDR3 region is CASSTALAGGPDTQYF. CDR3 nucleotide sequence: TGTGCCAGCAGCACCGCACTAGCGGGGGGGCCTGATACGCAGTATTTT.

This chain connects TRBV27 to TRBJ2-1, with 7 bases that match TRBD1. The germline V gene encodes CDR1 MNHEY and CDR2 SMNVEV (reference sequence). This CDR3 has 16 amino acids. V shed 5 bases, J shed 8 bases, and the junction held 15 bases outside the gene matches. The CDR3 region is CASSTPDRAGFDEQFF. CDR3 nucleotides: TGTGCCAGCAGTACCCCCGACAGGGCTGGTTTCGATGAGCAGTTCTTC.

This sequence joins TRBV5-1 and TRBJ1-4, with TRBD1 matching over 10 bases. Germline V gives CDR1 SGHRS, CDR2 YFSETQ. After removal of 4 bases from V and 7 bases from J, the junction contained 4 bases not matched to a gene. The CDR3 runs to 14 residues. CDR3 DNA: TGCGCCAGCAGCCCGGACAGGGGGGGTGAAAAACTGTTTTTT. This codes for CASSPDRGGEKLFF.

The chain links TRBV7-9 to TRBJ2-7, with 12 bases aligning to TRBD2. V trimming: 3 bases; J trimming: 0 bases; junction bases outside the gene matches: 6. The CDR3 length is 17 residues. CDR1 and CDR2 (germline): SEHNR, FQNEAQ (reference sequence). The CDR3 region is CASSFGTSGQSSYEQYF. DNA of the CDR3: TGTGCCAGCAGCTTCGGGACTAGCGGGCAAAGCTCCTACGAGCAGTACTTC.

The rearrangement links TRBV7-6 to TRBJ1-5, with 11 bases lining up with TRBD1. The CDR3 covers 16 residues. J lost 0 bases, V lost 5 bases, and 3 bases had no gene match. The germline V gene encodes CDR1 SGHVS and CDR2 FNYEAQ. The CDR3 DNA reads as TGTGCCAGCAGCCCTGGACAGGGGGCTAGCAATCAGCCCCAGCATTTT. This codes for CASSPGQGASNQPQHF. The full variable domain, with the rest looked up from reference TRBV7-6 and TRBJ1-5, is GAGVSQSPRYKVTKRGQDVALRCDPISGHVSLYWYRQALGQGPEFLTYFNYEAQQDKSGLPNDRFSAERPEGSISTLTIQRTEQRDSAMYRCASSPGQGASNQPQHFGDGTRLSIL.